These 21 T cell receptor beta chains were sequenced from one sample in a study of T cell responses to AZD1222 COVID-19 vaccine. Repertoires were generated with immunoSEQ multiplex PCR, while TCRdb's copy carries only in-frame clones and drops some. This sample has around 80,000 clones, with roughly 84% found just once. The sequencing here drew on peripheral blood, taken on day 0 of AZD1222 vaccination. The receptors shown here come from an adult in good health.

This chain uses TRBV28 with TRBJ1-1, with a possible D match to TRBD1 (5 bases). The CDR3 has 17 residues. V gave up 8 bases and J gave up 1 base, with 23 bases separating them. The V gene's germline CDR1 is MDHEN and CDR2 SYDVKM. The CDR3 DNA follows: TGTGCCAGCGTTGTTGGGGGTGCCGCGGGAGAGAACACTGAAGCTTTCTTT. Its translation is CASVVGGAAGENTEAFF.

This clone has a handful of counts. The rearrangement joins TRBV2 to TRBJ2-1, with 11 positions matching TRBD2. V was clipped by 4 bases and J by 4 bases; unmatched bases: 9. The CDR3 has 17 residues. From germline, CDR1 is SNHLY and CDR2 FYNNEI. The CDR3 nucleotides are TGTGCCAGCAGTGCGAATAGCGGGGGGGCCTCATACAATGAGCAGTTCTTC. Residues: CASSANSGGASYNEQFF.

The chain couples TRBV5-5 to TRBJ2-3, with 8 bases identical to TRBD2. Looked up from germline, CDR1 is SGHKS and CDR2 is YYEKEE (reference sequence). V lost 2 bases to trimming and J lost 1 base; unmatched junction nucleotides: 3. This CDR3 has 15 residues. The DNA of the CDR3 is TGTGCCAGCAGCTTTTTGCGGGGGGGCACAGATACGCAGTATTTT. Its protein product is CASSFLRGGTDTQYF.

J is TRBJ1-1 and V is TRBV28; D might be TRBD1 (5 bases). V was shortened by 7 bases and J by 7 bases, with 16 bases between the two germline ends. This CDR3 contains 13 residues. Germline V gene data show CDR1 as MDHEN and CDR2 as SYDVKM. CDR3 in amino acids: CASTLGWDGEAFF. CDR3 sequence (DNA): TGTGCCAGCACCTTAGGGTGGGACGGTGAAGCTTTCTTT. Combining the CDR3 with reference TRBV28 and TRBJ1-1 gives the whole variable domain DVKVTQSSRYLVKRTGEKVFLECVQDMDHENMFWYRQDPGLGLRLIYFSYDVKMKEKGDIPEGYSVSREKKERFSLILESASTNQTSMYLCASTLGWDGEAFFGQGTRLTVV.

The chain joins TRBV7-6 to TRBJ2-5; 7 bases map to TRBD2. Germline values: CDR1 SGHVS, CDR2 FNYEAQ. Trimming took 3 bases from V and 2 from J; bases not matched to a gene: 3. This CDR3 comprises 14 residues. This CDR3 is CASSLLAAQETQYF. The CDR3 nucleotides are TGTGCCAGCAGCTTGCTAGCGGCTCAAGAGACCCAGTACTTC.

V gene TRBV2 combines with J gene TRBJ2-7; 9 bases map to TRBD1. Trimming took 5 bases from V and 4 from J; bases not matched to a gene: 6. Germline loops: CDR1 SNHLY, CDR2 FYNNEI. The CDR3 sequence is 14 residues long. The CDR3 region is CASSSRDREYEQYV. Written as DNA, the CDR3 is TGTGCCAGCAGTTCCAGGGACAGGGAGTACGAGCAGTACGTC.

The chain is built from TRBV19 and TRBJ1-3; D not resolved. In germline, CDR1 is LNHDA, CDR2 SQIVND (reference sequence). V was pared by 2 bases and J by 4 bases, with 12 bases between. This CDR3 has 15 residues. The CDR3 sequence: CASSINAGYGNTIYF. In DNA form, the CDR3 reads TGTGCCAGTAGTATAAATGCCGGGTACGGAAACACCATATATTTT.

The V gene is TRBV14, the J gene TRBJ2-3; 8 positions agree with TRBD2. With 2 bases clipped from V and 0 bases from J, the junction kept 7 bases outside the gene matches. CDR1 and CDR2 (germline): SGHDN, FVKESK. The length of the CDR3 is 17 residues. DNA for the CDR3: TGTGCCAGCAGCCAATTTTTGGCGGGGGGAAGCACAGATACGCAGTATTTT. As protein: CASSQFLAGGSTDTQYF. The whole variable domain, filled in from reference TRBV14 and TRBJ2-3, reads EAGVTQFPSHSVIEKGQTVTLRCDPISGHDNLYWYRRVMGKEIKFLLHFVKESKQDESGMPNNRFLAERTGGTYSTLKVQPAELEDSGVYFCASSQFLAGGSTDTQYFGPGTRLTVL.

The chain has TRBV10-3 and TRBJ1-5; 9 bases line up with TRBD1. Germline assignment: CDR1 ENHRY and CDR2 SYGVKD. V gave up 10 bases and J gave up 2 bases; unmatched junction bases: 6. CDR3 length equals 14 residues. This chain's CDR3 is CATQGARGNQPQHF. The DNA of the CDR3 is TGTGCCACACAGGGGGCGCGAGGCAATCAGCCCCAGCATTTT.

The rearrangement uses TRBV30 and TRBJ1-2, with D possibly matching TRBD1 (6 bases). V dropped 1 base and J dropped 3 bases, with 9 bases sitting between them. The CDR3 has 13 amino acids. Germline values: CDR1 GTSNPN, CDR2 SVGIG (reference sequence). The CDR3 DNA follows: TGTGCCTGGAGTGGGGGGCTTGACTATGGCTACACCTTC. Translation: CAWSGGLDYGYTF. Combining the CDR3 with reference TRBV30 and TRBJ1-2 gives the whole variable domain SQTIHQWPATLVQPVGSPLSLECTVEGTSNPNLYWYRQAAGRGLQLLFYSVGIGQISSEVPQNLSASRPQDRQFILSSKKLLLSDSGFYLCAWSGGLDYGYTFGSGTRLTVV.

The gene calls are TRBV11-2 and TRBJ2-2, with 7 nucleotides matching TRBD1. The length of the CDR3 is 15 residues. V was clipped by 1 base and J by 6 bases; unmatched bases: 5. The germline V gene encodes CDR1 SGHAT and CDR2 FQNNGV. CDR3 region: CASSLVTGAPGELFF. The CDR3 coding sequence is TGTGCCAGCAGCTTAGTTACAGGGGCTCCCGGGGAGCTGTTTTTT.

The gene calls are TRBV10-2 and TRBJ1-4; 7 bases line up with TRBD1. CDR3 length equals 13 residues. Trimming at V came to 4 bases and at J to 8 bases, leaving 4 bases not matched to a gene. The germline V gene has CDR1 WSHSY and CDR2 SAAADI. CDR3 coding DNA: TGCGCCAGCAGTGTTCGGACAGGAGAAAAACTGTTTTTT. Encoded protein: CASSVRTGEKLFF.

The chain employs TRBV18 and TRBJ1-3; D is unclear. V lost 3 bases to trimming and J lost 2 bases, with 5 bases between them. The germline CDR1 and CDR2 sequences are KGHSH and LQKENI. There are 13 residues in the CDR3. In DNA form, the CDR3 reads TGTGCCAGCTCACCGAATACTGGAAACACCATATATTTT. This sequence encodes CASSPNTGNTIYF.

This sequence joins TRBV5-1 and TRBJ1-2; no firm D call. This CDR3 has 11 residues. Trimming took 0 bases from V and 4 from J, leaving 1 base between them. The germline gives CDR1 SGHRS, CDR2 YFSETQ. CDR3 sequence: CASSLGYGYTF. CDR3 bases: TGCGCCAGCAGCTTGGGCTATGGCTACACCTTC.

This chain connects TRBV29-1 to TRBJ2-7, with TRBD1 identical over 11 bases. V dropped 6 bases and J dropped 5; count of bases not matched to a gene: 3. The germline CDR1 and CDR2 sequences are SQVTM and ANQGSEA. There are 12 residues in the CDR3. The CDR3 here is CSVRGQGDEQYV. In nucleotides, the CDR3 is TGCAGCGTCCGGGGACAGGGGGACGAGCAGTACGTC.

This chain uses TRBV3-1 (or the pseudogene TRBV3-2) with TRBJ1-2, with 9 positions matching TRBD1. The V and J ends lost 1 base and 7 bases, in that order; junction bases with no gene match: 1. CDR3 length: 13 residues. Looked up from germline, CDR1 is LGHDT and CDR2 is YNNKEL (reference sequence). CDR3 sequence reads: CASSQGTGAGYTF. CDR3 DNA: TGTGCCAGCAGCCAAGGGACAGGGGCTGGCTACACCTTC.

CDR3 coding DNA: TGCGCCACCCGGGCGGGCGGCATGGATACGCAGTATTTT. Encoded protein: CATRAGGMDTQYF. The chain links TRBV10-1 to TRBJ2-3; D is possibly TRBD2 (5 bases). V dropped 10 bases and J dropped 6 bases, with 17 bases sitting between them. CDR1 and CDR2 (germline): WNHNN, SYGVQD (reference sequence). The CDR3 totals 13 residues.

The rearrangement links TRBV6-5 to TRBJ2-7; tentatively, D is TRBD1 (5 bases). Trimming took off 8 bases at V and 6 bases at J, with 14 bases between the two ends. CDR1 and CDR2 from the germline V gene are MNHEY and SVGAGI. There are 12 residues in the CDR3. Here the CDR3 reads CASGRVPGEQYF. CDR3 coding DNA: TGTGCCAGCGGCAGGGTGCCGGGCGAGCAGTACTTC.

V usage is TRBV6-5 and J usage is TRBJ1-6, with D uncertain. Trimming stripped 6 bases from V and 6 bases from J, with 9 bases between. This CDR3 is built from 13 residues. Looked up from germline, CDR1 is MNHEY and CDR2 is SVGAGI. CDR3 nucleotides: TGTGCCAGCAGAGGAGAACGTAATTCACCCCTCCACTTT. Protein: CASRGERNSPLHF.

J is TRBJ2-2 and V is TRBV14; maybe TRBD2 (6 bases). The CDR3 has 13 amino acids. Germline CDR1 and CDR2: SGHDN and FVKESK. V was cut by 4 bases and J by 9 bases, with 12 bases left in between. CDR3 loop: CASSPPGTRELFF. The CDR3 DNA sequence: TGTGCCAGCAGCCCCCCGGGGACTCGGGAGCTGTTTTTT.

V usage is TRBV4-2 and J usage is TRBJ2-7; D is unclear. The V end lost 4 bases, the J end lost 3 bases, and 4 bases lay between the germline ends. Germline V gene sequence: CDR1 LGHNA, CDR2 YNFKEQ. The CDR3 is 11 residues long. The CDR3: CASSRHYEQYF. Written as DNA, the CDR3 is TGTGCCAGCAGCCGACACTACGAGCAGTACTTC.